This TCR beta chain was sequenced for a study of cytomegalovirus exposure and HLA in healthy donors. Findings and limits, study-wide: The study reported that TCR beta sequences accurately predicted HLA-A and HLA-B alleles in most subjects. Most CMV-associated TCR beta chains appeared HLA-restricted in a later analysis.

The V and J ends lost 7 bases and 4 bases, in that order; junction bases with no gene match: 2. CDR3 length: 11 amino acids. Germline assignment: CDR1 DFQATT and CDR2 SNEGSKA (reference sequence). PCR employed 60 Vbeta and 13 Jbeta primers. Libraries were prepared by immunoSEQ multiplex PCR; TCRdb keeps only in-frame clonotypes and omits some of them. This sample has approximately 190,000 clones, with 65% to 85% found just once. For this clone: Antigen specificity is unknown.

This TCR derives from a young woman in good health and CMV-seropositive. Sequencing used PBMCs. This rearrangement joins TRBV20-1 to TRBJ1-1; 8 nucleotides line up with TRBD1. CDR3 sequence reads: CSDRGATEAFF. As DNA, the CDR3 is TGCAGTGACAGGGGGGCCACTGAAGCTTTCTTT.